The TCR beta chain described here comes from a study of blood T cell repertoires in COVID-19. Clones were read by immunoSEQ multiplex PCR, and TCRdb kept only the in-frame ones, dropping some. This table has 200,000 or so clones, roughly 88% appearing once. The CDR3 covers 14 residues. From germline, CDR1 is SGHAT and CDR2 FQDESV (reference sequence). Trimming took 1 base from V and 3 from J, leaving 8 bases between them. This clonotype originated in a man aged 50 to 60 with COVID-19, enrolled during active disease. V is TRBV11-1 and J is TRBJ2-3, with D uncertain. Sequencing input: peripheral blood. The CDR3 nucleotides read TGTGCCAGCAGCTTAGGGGCGCAGACAGATACGCAGTATTTT. This translates into CASSLGAQTDTQYF.